A single T cell receptor beta chain is shown here with its context. The data are from a study of control samples from healthy donors and cancer patients. The method was immunoSEQ multiplex PCR; TCRdb's version includes in-frame clones alone and lacks a portion of them. The top ten clones hold roughly 9.8% of a sample with approximately 84,000 clones, about four fifths of them seen once. Per the germline V gene, CDR1 is MDHEN and CDR2 is SYDVKM. The CDR3 contains 12 residues. V dropped 9 bases and J dropped 0 bases, with 6 bases sitting between them. This chain uses TRBV28 with TRBJ1-5; D remains unclear. This clonotype was obtained from a woman aged 55 to 70 in good health. The sample comprised blood. The CDR3, as DNA: TGTGCCAGTAGAGATAGCAATCAGCCCCAGCATTTT. Amino acid sequence: CASRDSNQPQHF.